The clone carrying this TCR beta chain has more than one count but fewer than ten. What it binds is unknown. The junction differs from germline at one of its ends, possibly a read error. This record comes from a study of blood T cells in healthy people across ages. Notes on the study in general: The study found more naive CD4+ cells and higher diversity in long-lived than aged donors. TCR beta diversity per million T cells fell roughly linearly with age.

CDR1 and CDR2 (germline): SGHAT, FQNNGV. This CDR3 spans 17 amino acids. Primed by a sample-barcoded 5' primer and a J-beta primer mix, a second PCR proceeded for about 7 to 11 cycles. Every molecule of cDNA carried a tag from a template-switch adaptor with 12 random nucleotides. TCRdb called the 5' RACE reads again in MiXCR, with one record for every CDR3 protein. Of about 1.4 million distinct CDR3 sequences in the sample, around 59% were seen once. Sequenced: blood. The receptor was derived from a man younger than 35 in good health. The V call is TRBV11-2, the J call TRBJ2-7; the D call may be TRBD1 or TRBD2 (5 bases each). CDR3 DNA sequence: TGTGTCAGCAGTCAGATCCCGGGACGGAGGAGCTCCTACGAGCAGTACTTC. Translating gives CVSSQIPGRRSSYEQYF.